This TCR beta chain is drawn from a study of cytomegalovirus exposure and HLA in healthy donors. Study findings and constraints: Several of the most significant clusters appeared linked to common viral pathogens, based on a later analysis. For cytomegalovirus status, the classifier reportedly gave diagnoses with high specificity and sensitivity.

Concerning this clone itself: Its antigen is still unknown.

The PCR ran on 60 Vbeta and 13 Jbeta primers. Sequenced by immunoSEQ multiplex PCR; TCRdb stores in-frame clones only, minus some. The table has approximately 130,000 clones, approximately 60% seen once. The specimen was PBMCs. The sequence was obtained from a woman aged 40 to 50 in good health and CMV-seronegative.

This chain's CDR3 is CARSRRGQGVSTGELFF. For the CDR3, the DNA is TGTGCCAGAAGCAGACGGGGACAGGGGGTCTCCACCGGGGAGCTGTTTTTT. This sequence joins TRBV5-3 and TRBJ2-2; TRBD1 matches at 11 bases. TRBV5-3 is annotated as an ORF whose role is uncertain. This CDR3 has 17 amino acids. Losses at the gene ends were 4 bases for V and 4 bases for J; bases not matched to a gene: 9.